This is a list of T cell receptor beta chains from one sample in a study of blood T cell repertoires in COVID-19. Profiled with immunoSEQ multiplex PCR; TCRdb holds only in-frame clones, not every one. The sample lists a few hundred thousand clones, 85% to 90% occurring once. The sample consisted of peripheral blood. These receptors all come from a man in his sixties with acute or convalescent COVID-19. Each CDR3 is given with its conserved first and last residue. The D gene is left open where the match is weak. Rows give clone size only sometimes, using once, few, many, or a class for an expanded clone.

d_gene	abundance	v_gene	j_gene	CDR3aa	CDR3nt
TRBD2	NA	TRBV7-6	TRBJ2-5	CASSPRTSGAIQETQYF	TGTGCCAGCAGCCCTCGGACTAGCGGGGCGATACAAGAGACCCAGTACTTC
TRBD2	NA	TRBV5-4	TRBJ2-1	CASSGVAGSGGRWNEQFF	TGTGCCAGCAGCGGTGTTGCCGGGAGCGGGGGCCGGTGGAATGAGCAGTTCTTC
TRBD1	NA	TRBV7-3	TRBJ1-1	CASSPQGGAAFTEAFF	TGTGCCAGCAGCCCGCAGGGGGGCGCGGCTTTTACTGAAGCTTTCTTT
NA	NA	TRBV5-6	TRBJ1-4	CASSRGPALFF	TGTGCCAGCAGCAGGGGCCCCGCACTGTTTTTT
NA	NA	TRBV30	TRBJ1-5	CAWSVAGGWQPQHF	TGTGCCTGGAGTGTAGCCGGGGGGTGGCAGCCCCAGCATTTT
TRBD2	NA	TRBV19	TRBJ2-1	CASGASGGLYNEQFF	TGTGCCAGTGGAGCTAGCGGGGGGCTCTACAATGAGCAGTTCTTC
NA	NA	TRBV28	TRBJ1-5	CASTRDIFYSNQPQHF	TGTGCCAGCACCCGGGACATCTTCTATAGCAATCAGCCCCAGCATTTT
TRBD2	NA	TRBV4-1	TRBJ2-6	CASSFRRSGGDSGANVLTF	TGCGCCAGCAGCTTTCGGAGGAGCGGGGGGGACTCTGGGGCCAACGTCCTGACTTTC
TRBD2	NA	TRBV6-5	TRBJ2-1	CASSYGRGGLYNEQFF	TGTGCCAGCAGTTACGGGCGGGGGGGCCTCTACAATGAGCAGTTCTTC
TRBD1	NA	TRBV7-2	TRBJ2-2	CASSLAQGSTGELFF	TGTGCCAGCAGCTTAGCACAGGGGTCAACCGGGGAGCTGTTTTTT
TRBD1	few	TRBV6-2/TRBV6-3	TRBJ1-5	CASSGQGAPNQPQHF	TGTGCCAGCAGCGGACAGGGGGCGCCCAATCAGCCCCAGCATTTT
TRBD2	once	TRBV3-1/TRBV3-2	TRBJ2-3	CASSQSSGPRADTQYF	TGTGCCAGCAGCCAAAGTAGCGGGCCTAGGGCAGATACGCAGTATTTT
NA	once	TRBV18	TRBJ1-1	CASSQSTGLNTEAFF	TGTGCCAGCTCACAATCGACAGGACTGAACACTGAAGCTTTCTTT
NA	once	TRBV3-1/TRBV3-2	TRBJ2-1	CASSQVVDNEQFF	TGTGCCAGCAGCCAAGTTGTAGACAATGAGCAGTTCTTC
TRBD1	NA	TRBV18	TRBJ2-7	CASSQGQGSTYEQYF	TGTGCCAGCTCGCAGGGACAGGGAAGTACCTACGAGCAGTACTTC
TRBD1	NA	TRBV7-9	TRBJ2-3	CASSSRGFADTQYF	TGTGCCAGCAGCTCCAGGGGGTTCGCAGATACGCAGTATTTT
TRBD1	NA	TRBV18	TRBJ2-3	CASSQGQPTSDTQYF	TGTGCCAGCTCGCAGGGACAGCCTACTTCAGATACGCAGTATTTT
NA	few	TRBV12-3/TRBV12-4	TRBJ1-5	CASSFTENQPQHF	TGTGCCAGCAGTTTCACCGAGAATCAGCCCCAGCATTTT
NA	NA	TRBV6-5	TRBJ2-1	CASRGEGGRPNEQFF	TGTGCCAGCAGGGGGGAGGGGGGACGGCCTAATGAGCAGTTCTTC
NA	NA	TRBV7-3	TRBJ2-6	CASSRQPTIGQAFSGANVLTF	TGTGCCAGCAGCCGCCAACCCACAATCGGTCAGGCTTTCTCTGGGGCCAACGTCCTGACTTTC